This TCR beta chain comes out of a study of OX40 agonist ivuxolimab in advanced cancers. The table came from immunoSEQ multiplex PCR; TCRdb's copy has only in-frame clones and leaves some out. The table has over 150,000 clones, approximately 94% seen once; the top ten hold approximately 0.32%. Trimming stripped 10 bases from V and 0 bases from J, with 15 bases between. The CDR3 totals 14 residues. Germline V lookup: CDR1 SNHLY, CDR2 FYNNEI. The J gene is TRBJ1-2, the V gene TRBV2; D might be TRBD1 (6 bases). Material: CD4+ or CD8+ T cells sorted from blood, obtained in a trial of the OX40 agonist ivuxolimab. The clonotype comes from an adult with an advanced solid tumor such as melanoma, head and neck, liver or kidney cancer. The CDR3 here is CATGGRASNYGYTF. CDR3 in DNA: TGTGCCACCGGGGGCAGGGCCTCTAACTATGGCTACACCTTC.